The 31 T cell receptor beta chains below come from one sample, sequenced in a study of blood T cell repertoires in COVID-19. Data came from immunoSEQ multiplex PCR; TCRdb stores just in-frame clones and leaves some out. The data contain about 41,000 clones, roughly 91% of them singletons. Material for sequencing was peripheral blood. These receptors were collected from a human donor in a cohort sampled during active COVID-19.

The rearrangement links TRBV10-1 to TRBJ2-3; 7 nucleotides line up with TRBD2. From germline, CDR1 is WNHNN and CDR2 SYGVQD (reference sequence). This CDR3 contains 14 residues. V gave up 5 bases and J gave up 0 bases; unmatched junction bases: 2. This CDR3 reads CASSISGSTDTQYF. The CDR3 DNA reads as TGCGCCAGCAGTATTAGCGGGAGCACAGATACGCAGTATTTT.

The chain is built from TRBV18 and TRBJ2-5; 7 nucleotides align to TRBD1. Germline V gene lookup returns CDR1 KGHSH and CDR2 LQKENI. With V trimmed by 8 bases and J by 0 bases, 6 bases remained unmatched. This CDR3 is built from 14 residues. CDR3 protein: CASQGVPYQETQYF. The CDR3 region has the DNA TGTGCCAGCCAGGGGGTCCCGTACCAAGAGACCCAGTACTTC.

The V call is TRBV2, the J call TRBJ2-1, with D maybe TRBD2 (5 bases). Germline loops: CDR1 SNHLY, CDR2 FYNNEI. The CDR3 runs to 16 residues. Between the trimmed V and J ends, which lost 6 bases and 0 bases, there was a span of 15 bases. CDR3 nucleotides: TGTGCCAGCAGGCTCCGCGAGCGGAGCTCCTACAATGAGCAGTTCTTC. This codes for CASRLRERSSYNEQFF.

CDR3 sequence (DNA): TGCGCCAGCAGCTTCGGGGGAGGGGACGGCTACACCTTC. This encodes CASSFGGGDGYTF. The chain carries TRBV5-1 and TRBJ1-2; tentatively, D is TRBD1 (5 bases). CDR3 size: 13 residues. Germline V gene sequence: CDR1 SGHRS, CDR2 YFSETQ. V lost 2 bases and J lost 8, with 13 bases in between.

J is TRBJ2-7 and V is TRBV29-1; 8 bases are shared with TRBD2. Trimming took 7 bases from V and 0 from J; bases not matched to a gene: 5. This CDR3 spans 13 amino acids. Per the germline V gene, CDR1 is SQVTM and CDR2 is ANQGSEA. The DNA for the CDR3 is TGCAGCGCAATAACTAGCGGCTCCTACGAGCAGTACTTC. Protein: CSAITSGSYEQYF.

The chain combines TRBV3-1 (or the pseudogene TRBV3-2) with TRBJ2-7; TRBD2 matches at 9 bases. This CDR3 spans 14 amino acids. Germline CDR1 and CDR2: LGHDT and YNNKEL (reference sequence). V lost 4 bases, J lost 0 bases, and 1 base stayed unmatched. The CDR3 here is CASSLSGSSYEQYF. CDR3 in DNA: TGTGCCAGCAGCCTTAGCGGGAGCTCCTACGAGCAGTACTTC.

The chain uses TRBV7-3 and TRBJ1-1, with D possibly matching TRBD1 (6 bases). Germline CDR1 reads SGHTA; CDR2 reads FQGTGA. The V and J ends lost 4 bases and 4 bases respectively, with 10 bases between them. This CDR3 is 13 amino acids long. The CDR3 nucleotides read TGTGCCAGCAGCTCCAGGGGAGTCACTGAAGCTTTCTTT. Translated: CASSSRGVTEAFF.

The gene calls are TRBV3-1 (or the pseudogene TRBV3-2) and TRBJ2-7, with D maybe TRBD1 (5 bases). Trimming stripped 5 bases from V and 2 bases from J, with 19 bases between. The CDR3 is made up of 16 amino acids. Germline V gene lookup returns CDR1 LGHDT and CDR2 YNNKEL (reference sequence). CDR3 region: CASSSSPIGVTYEQYF. Written as DNA, the CDR3 is TGTGCCAGCAGCTCAAGCCCCATAGGGGTTACCTACGAGCAGTACTTC.

The chain has TRBV11-2 and TRBJ2-7, with 10 positions matching TRBD2. The J segment lost 3 bases and the V segment lost 5 bases, leaving 7 bases of the junction unmatched. Looked up from germline, CDR1 is SGHAT and CDR2 is FQNNGV. The CDR3 totals 15 residues. DNA of the CDR3: TGTGCCAGCAGCCGCGGACTAGCGGATTTCTACGAGCAGTACTTC. Residues: CASSRGLADFYEQYF.

This clone has a handful of counts. CDR3 in DNA: TGTGCCAGCAGCCCCAGGACAGGGGGCTACAATGAGCAGTTCTTC. Protein sequence: CASSPRTGGYNEQFF. This chain connects TRBV7-3 to TRBJ2-1, with TRBD1 matching over 10 bases. CDR1 and CDR2 from the germline V gene are SGHTA and FQGTGA. V dropped 5 bases and J dropped 3; count of bases not matched to a gene: 4. The CDR3 contains 15 residues.

The chain is built from TRBV27 and TRBJ2-7; TRBD2 matches at 13 bases. Germline loops: CDR1 MNHEY, CDR2 SMNVEV (reference sequence). The CDR3 runs to 18 residues. Trimming took 11 bases from V and 3 from J; bases not matched to a gene: 19. DNA of the CDR3: TGTGCCCGTCCGACCGGGACTAGCGGGACGGGGCGTTACTACGAGCAGTACTTC. Protein product: CARPTGTSGTGRYYEQYF.

The rearrangement uses TRBV6-5 and TRBJ2-7, with unresolved D. Germline V gives CDR1 MNHEY, CDR2 SVGAGI. This CDR3 comprises 14 residues. The V and J ends lost 2 bases and 5 bases respectively, with 13 bases between them. The CDR3 loop reads CASSYRLGRDEQYF. In DNA form, the CDR3 reads TGTGCCAGCAGTTACCGGCTGGGTCGGGACGAGCAGTACTTC.

The V and J genes are TRBV12-3 or TRBV12-4 and TRBJ2-1, with 7 bases lining up with TRBD2. This CDR3 region has 13 residues. The J segment lost 16 bases and the V segment lost 3 bases, leaving 12 bases of the junction unmatched. The CDR3 DNA follows: TGTGCCAGCAGTTTGGGAGGGGACCTTTTGGAATTCTTC. This encodes CASSLGGDLLEFF.

This chain joins TRBV5-6 and TRBJ2-7; D possibly corresponds to TRBD2 (6 bases). Germline loops: CDR1 SGHDT, CDR2 YYEEEE. This CDR3 contains 12 residues. Trimming left V 5 bases short and J 5 bases short, with 11 bases between. The CDR3: CASREGYNEQYF. In nucleotides, the CDR3 is TGTGCCAGCAGGGAGGGTTATAACGAGCAGTACTTC. Full variable domain (rest looked up from reference TRBV5-6 and TRBJ2-7): DAGVTQSPTHLIKTRGQQVTLRCSPKSGHDTVSWYQQALGQGPQFIFQYYEEEERQRGNFPDRFSGHQFPNYSSELNVNALLLGDSALYLCASREGYNEQYFGPGTRLTVT.

This chain connects TRBV5-6 to TRBJ2-7; a possible D gene is TRBD2 (6 bases). This CDR3 has 15 amino acids. V shed 0 bases and J shed 0 bases, with 10 bases lying between them. Germline V gives CDR1 SGHDT, CDR2 YYEEEE. The CDR3 loop reads CASSLVRGTSYEQYF. CDR3 nucleotides: TGTGCCAGCAGCTTGGTTCGGGGGACCTCCTACGAGCAGTACTTC.

The chain links TRBV7-9 to TRBJ2-7; 9 bases agree with TRBD2. The CDR3 covers 15 residues. Germline CDR1 is SEHNR and CDR2 is FQNEAQ (reference sequence). Trimming removed 5 bases from V and 2 bases from J; junction bases left unmatched: 7. The CDR3 DNA reads as TGTGCCAGCAGCCGTACTAGCGGGCCTCCCTACGAGCAGTACTTC. This sequence encodes CASSRTSGPPYEQYF.

CDR3 nucleotides: TGTGCCAGCAGTTGGGGACTAGCGGATGTGACCTACGAGCAGTACTTC. It translates to CASSWGLADVTYEQYF. The chain carries TRBV27 and TRBJ2-7; 11 positions match TRBD2. Germline V gene data show CDR1 as MNHEY and CDR2 as SMNVEV (reference sequence). V lost 4 bases and J lost 2; bases outside the gene matches: 7. The CDR3 covers 16 residues.

The genes are TRBV6-1 and TRBJ2-7, with D tentatively TRBD2 (6 bases). This CDR3 contains 14 residues. The V gene lost 2 bases and the J gene lost 3 bases, with 11 bases spanning the gap. The germline V gene has CDR1 MNHNS and CDR2 SASEGT. The CDR3 here is CASSENSGYYEQYF. CDR3 DNA sequence: TGTGCCAGCAGTGAAAATAGCGGATACTACGAGCAGTACTTC.

The table lists this clone with a count of one. The chain recombines TRBV11-1 with TRBJ1-1; perhaps TRBD1 as D (6 bases). The CDR3 is 14 residues long. V lost 1 base to trimming and J lost 4 bases, with 10 bases between them. Per germline, CDR1 SGHAT and CDR2 FQDESV (reference sequence). The CDR3: CASSLERGSTEAFF. CDR3 DNA sequence: TGTGCCAGCAGCTTAGAAAGGGGGTCCACTGAAGCTTTCTTT.

This chain joins TRBV3-1 (or the pseudogene TRBV3-2) and TRBJ2-5; D is perhaps TRBD1 (6 bases). Trimming stripped 1 base from V and 1 base from J, with 10 bases between. This CDR3 is built from 15 residues. Germline V CDR1 and CDR2: LGHDT, YNNKEL (reference sequence). In nucleotides, the CDR3 is TGTGCCAGCAGCCAAGTCCCAGGGGCCCAAGAGACCCAGTACTTC. This gives the protein CASSQVPGAQETQYF.

The chain combines TRBV5-1 with TRBJ2-1; TRBD1 is a possible D gene (6 bases). This CDR3 region has 15 residues. Trimming took 4 bases from V and 0 from J, leaving 11 bases between them. Looked up from germline, CDR1 is SGHRS and CDR2 is YFSETQ. This chain's CDR3 is CASSTDSYSYNEQFF. In DNA form, the CDR3 reads TGCGCCAGCAGCACGGACAGTTACTCCTACAATGAGCAGTTCTTC.

The chain has TRBV7-6 and TRBJ2-6, with D possibly TRBD1 on 6 matching bases. The CDR3 is 16 amino acids. V lost 5 bases and J 1 base, leaving 12 bases between the germline ends. CDR1 is SGHVS and CDR2 is FNYEAQ in the germline V gene. The CDR3 region is CASSLSTGSGANVLTF. The CDR3 DNA follows: TGTGCCAGCAGCCTTAGCACAGGGTCTGGGGCCAACGTCCTGACTTTC.

The chain combines TRBV12-3 or TRBV12-4 with TRBJ2-5; no clear D. The V end lost 0 bases, the J end lost 8 bases, and 10 bases lay between the germline ends. This CDR3 is 13 amino acids long. As DNA, the CDR3 is TGTGCCAGCAGTTTAGCTTGGGCAGGTACCCAGTACTTC. This gives the protein CASSLAWAGTQYF.

The chain carries TRBV5-1 and TRBJ2-5; 8 bases fit TRBD2. With 4 bases clipped from V and 6 bases from J, the junction kept 17 bases outside the gene matches. The CDR3 has 17 amino acids. Germline assignment: CDR1 SGHRS and CDR2 YFSETQ. The CDR3 coding sequence is TGCGCCAGCAGCCTTAACCCGACAGGCCCGGGGGGGAAGACCCAGTACTTC. This codes for CASSLNPTGPGGKTQYF. Full variable domain (remainder filled in from reference TRBV5-1 and TRBJ2-5): KAGVTQTPRYLIKTRGQQVTLSCSPISGHRSVSWYQQTPGQGLQFLFEYFSETQRNKGNFPGRFSGRQFSNSRSEMNVSTLELGDSALYLCASSLNPTGPGGKTQYFGPGTRLLVL.

This chain uses TRBV29-1 with TRBJ1-4; D is unresolved. Trimming took off 4 bases at V and 8 bases at J, with 11 bases between the two ends. CDR3 length equals 12 residues. The germline V gene has CDR1 SQVTM and CDR2 ANQGSEA. The CDR3 region is CSVAGLGEKLFF. The CDR3, as DNA: TGCAGCGTTGCCGGCCTAGGCGAAAAACTGTTTTTT.

This rearrangement joins TRBV3-1 (or the pseudogene TRBV3-2) to TRBJ2-1, with D perhaps matching TRBD1 (6 bases). V was trimmed by 6 bases and J by 14 bases, leaving 23 bases between them. CDR1 LGHDT and CDR2 YNNKEL come from the germline V gene (reference sequence). The CDR3 length is 14 residues. CDR3 amino acids: CASRGTFTENLEFF. The CDR3 DNA reads TGTGCCAGCAGGGGGACATTCACCGAAAATTTGGAGTTCTTC.

This clone was seen once. This sequence joins TRBV28 and TRBJ1-5; TRBD1 matches at 7 bases. Germline V CDR1 and CDR2: MDHEN, SYDVKM. The J segment lost 2 bases and the V segment lost 2 bases, leaving 12 bases of the junction unmatched. The CDR3 runs 18 residues. The CDR3 sequence: CASSLTVFGTGGNQPQHF. CDR3 nucleotides: TGTGCCAGCAGTTTAACGGTATTCGGTACAGGGGGCAATCAGCCCCAGCATTTT. Looking up the rest from reference TRBV28 and TRBJ1-5 gives the full variable domain: DVKVTQSSRYLVKRTGEKVFLECVQDMDHENMFWYRQDPGLGLRLIYFSYDVKMKEKGDIPEGYSVSREKKERFSLILESASTNQTSMYLCASSLTVFGTGGNQPQHFGDGTRLSIL.

The V and J genes are TRBV9 and TRBJ2-7, with D perhaps TRBD1 (6 bases). The germline V gene has CDR1 SGDLS and CDR2 YYNGEE. Trimming took off 3 bases at V and 0 bases at J, with 13 bases between the two ends. This CDR3 has 15 amino acids. The CDR3 region is CASSARTDFSYEQYF. The DNA for the CDR3 is TGTGCCAGCAGCGCCCGGACAGATTTCTCCTACGAGCAGTACTTC.

V usage is TRBV27 and J usage is TRBJ2-1, with 7 bases lining up with TRBD2. V lost 8 bases, J lost 10 bases, and 8 bases stayed unmatched. Germline values: CDR1 MNHEY, CDR2 SMNVEV (reference sequence). The CDR3 has 12 amino acids. In DNA, the CDR3 is TGTGCCAGCGGGAGGGTCGGGATAGAGCAGTTCTTC. Protein sequence: CASGRVGIEQFF.

The V and J genes are TRBV28 and TRBJ1-5; 9 nucleotides align to TRBD1. The CDR3 covers 17 residues. In germline, CDR1 is MDHEN, CDR2 SYDVKM. Trimming removed 6 bases from V and 7 bases from J; junction bases left unmatched: 16. CDR3 region: CASRLFGGQGTRQPQHF. The CDR3 DNA is TGTGCCAGCAGGTTGTTTGGGGGACAGGGAACGAGGCAGCCCCAGCATTTT.

The chain employs TRBV30 and TRBJ1-3, with TRBD1 matching over 10 bases. V was clipped by 0 bases and J by 2 bases; unmatched bases: 1. Germline V gene sequence: CDR1 GTSNPN, CDR2 SVGIG (reference sequence). The CDR3 has 15 residues. The CDR3 is CAWSVGTGAGNTIYF. The CDR3 coding sequence is TGTGCCTGGAGTGTAGGGACAGGGGCTGGAAACACCATATATTTT.